The 25 T cell receptor beta chains given below trace back to one sample, sequenced in a study of T-cell memory formation after mild COVID-19. MiXCR, applied by TCRdb to the 5' RACE reads, yields one record per CDR3 protein. The table includes 120,000 to 150,000 distinct CDR3 sequences, approximately 21% detected once. The source material was PBMCs or a T cell subset sorted from them (not recorded which). These receptor sequences come from an adult woman who had mild COVID-19 (a few samples of this study predate the infection). Cell type and time point are not known.

The CDR3: CASSSGPGTATQYF. As DNA, the CDR3 is TGTGCCAGCAGCTCGGGCCCAGGGACAGCTACCCAGTACTTC. This chain connects TRBV7-8 to TRBJ2-5; 7 nucleotides agree with TRBD1. V shed 4 bases, J shed 8 bases, and the junction held 10 bases outside the gene matches. Germline CDR1 is SGHVS and CDR2 is FQNEAQ. The CDR3 totals 14 residues.

The chain is built from TRBV7-2 and TRBJ2-7; TRBD1 might be the D (6 bases). The CDR3 runs 14 residues. Germline CDR1 SGHTA, CDR2 FQGNSA. Trimming pared 2 bases from V and 0 bases from J, leaving 8 bases between. The CDR3 is CASSLSRGSYEQYF. The CDR3 nucleotides read TGTGCCAGCAGCTTATCCAGGGGCTCCTACGAGCAGTACTTC.

This clonotype was seen a few times. The chain employs TRBV27 and TRBJ2-1; D not certain. Between the trimmed V and J ends, which lost 7 bases and 0 bases, there was a span of 13 bases. Germline CDR1 MNHEY, CDR2 SMNVEV (reference sequence). The CDR3 has 15 amino acids. The CDR3 DNA is TGTGCCAGCATCTCTTCCGGTAGCTCCTACAATGAGCAGTTCTTC. As protein: CASISSGSSYNEQFF.

This clonotype occurred a few times. The chain links TRBV7-2 to TRBJ2-3; D unresolved. Trimming removed 5 bases at V and 4 bases at J, with 7 bases between. CDR1 SGHTA and CDR2 FQGNSA come from the germline V gene. The length of the CDR3 is 12 residues. For the CDR3, the DNA is TGTGCCAGCAGCCCTCCCGCAGATACGCAGTATTTT. Encoded protein: CASSPPADTQYF.

At least ten counts were recorded for this clonotype. The rearrangement links TRBV6-5 to TRBJ2-3, with TRBD2 as a possible D gene (6 bases). V lost 0 bases to trimming and J lost 0 bases, with 13 bases between them. CDR1 is MNHEY, CDR2 SVGAGI, per germline. The CDR3 contains 17 residues. CDR3 coding DNA: TGTGCCAGCAGTTACTCGGAGGTGCGGGGTAGCACAGATACGCAGTATTTT. Its translation: CASSYSEVRGSTDTQYF.

This sequence joins TRBV7-9 and TRBJ2-2; D is undetermined. The CDR3 extends over 13 amino acids. Germline V CDR1 and CDR2: SEHNR, FQNEAQ (reference sequence). The V gene lost 5 bases and the J gene lost 6 bases, with 10 bases spanning the gap. The CDR3 coding sequence is TGTGCCAGCAGCCTCGTTGGCCCCGGGGAGCTGTTTTTT. It translates to CASSLVGPGELFF.

Remarks on this clonotype: A much larger clone differs by one base, so this may be a read error. The V call is TRBV12-3 or TRBV12-4, the J call TRBJ1-1; D may be TRBD1 (6 bases). CDR3 size: 13 residues. V lost 6 bases, J lost 6 bases, and 14 bases lay in between. CDR3: CASSPTGSAEAFF. In DNA form, the CDR3 reads TGTGCCAGCAGCCCCACAGGGTCGGCTGAAGCTTTCTTT.

The chain carries TRBV3-1 and TRBJ2-1; D gene uncertain. The length of the CDR3 is 14 residues. Germline V gene lookup returns CDR1 LGHDT and CDR2 YNNKEL (reference sequence). V lost 5 bases and J 6 bases, leaving 14 bases between the germline ends. CDR3 sequence: CASSFQVGRNEQFF. In DNA, the CDR3 is TGTGCCAGCAGCTTCCAAGTAGGTCGCAATGAGCAGTTCTTC.

The sample holds a few counts of this clonotype. The J gene is TRBJ2-1, the V gene TRBV12-3 or TRBV12-4, with no clear D. This CDR3 is 12 amino acids long. V dropped 1 base and J dropped 7 bases, with 5 bases sitting between them. The CDR3 reads CASSLGSNEQFF. Here the CDR3 DNA reads TGTGCCAGCAGTTTAGGTTCGAATGAGCAGTTCTTC.

The J gene is TRBJ2-7, the V gene TRBV15; D might be TRBD2 (5 bases). This CDR3 has 15 residues. Germline lookup yields CDR1 LNHNV and CDR2 YYDKDF (reference sequence). With 1 base removed from V and 8 bases from J, the gap between germline ends came to 18 bases. The CDR3 sequence is CATSRVSSPREQQYF. CDR3 in DNA: TGTGCCACCAGCAGAGTTAGCTCCCCTCGGGAACAGCAGTACTTC. The full variable domain, in which reference TRBV15 and TRBJ2-7 provide the parts outside the CDR3, is DAMVIQNPRYQVTQFGKPVTLSCSQTLNHNVMYWYQQKSSQAPKLLFHYYDKDFNNEADTPDNFQSRRPNTSFCFLDIRSPGLGDTAMYLCATSRVSSPREQQYFGPGTRLTVT.

This rearrangement joins TRBV7-2 to TRBJ2-3; no firm D call. CDR1 and CDR2 from the germline V gene are SGHTA and FQGNSA. Trimming stripped 0 bases from V and 8 bases from J, with 12 bases between. CDR3 length equals 14 residues. The CDR3 spells CASSLAVQFGTQYF. CDR3 coding DNA: TGTGCCAGCAGCTTAGCAGTCCAGTTCGGTACGCAGTATTTT.

This clonotype was seen many times. This chain connects TRBV18 to TRBJ2-1, with D possibly being TRBD2 (5 bases). With 3 bases removed from V and 0 bases from J, the gap between germline ends came to 21 bases. From germline, CDR1 is KGHSH and CDR2 LQKENI. This CDR3 is built from 19 residues. CDR3 protein: CASSPRTGSRSSSYNEQFF. In DNA, the CDR3 is TGTGCCAGCTCACCCCGGACGGGGTCCCGTTCGAGCTCCTACAATGAGCAGTTCTTC.

The J gene is TRBJ2-7, the V gene TRBV5-1; maybe TRBD1 (5 bases). Trimming shortened V by 7 bases and J by 5 bases, and 16 bases separated the two germline ends. Germline lookup yields CDR1 SGHRS and CDR2 YFSETQ. CDR3 length: 13 residues. Written as DNA, the CDR3 is TGCGCCAGCGCTGGGGCAGGGATCCACGAGCAGTACTTC. It encodes CASAGAGIHEQYF.

In its sample, this clonotype was seen a few times. This chain connects TRBV5-4 to TRBJ2-3, with unresolved D. The length of the CDR3 is 12 residues. V was trimmed by 1 base and J by 5 bases, leaving 5 bases between them. Per the germline V gene, CDR1 is SGHNT and CDR2 is YYREEE (reference sequence). The CDR3 sequence is CASSLHGDTQYF. DNA for the CDR3: TGTGCCAGCAGCTTGCACGGAGATACGCAGTATTTT.

This rearrangement joins TRBV12-3 or TRBV12-4 to TRBJ2-7; TRBD1 aligns across 7 bases. The CDR3 extends over 14 amino acids. Trimming removed 7 bases from V and 3 bases from J; junction bases left unmatched: 9. CDR3 sequence: CASNRQGQLYEQYF. CDR3 in DNA: TGTGCCAGCAACCGACAGGGACAGCTCTACGAGCAGTACTTC.

The chain combines TRBV6-5 with TRBJ2-1; D remains unclear. The CDR3 covers 13 residues. Germline CDR1 is MNHEY and CDR2 is SVGAGI. V shed 7 bases and J shed 3 bases, with 10 bases lying between them. DNA for the CDR3: TGTGCCAGCAAGGGCACCGTCTACAATGAGCAGTTCTTC. Its translation is CASKGTVYNEQFF.

The rearrangement uses TRBV12-3 or TRBV12-4 and TRBJ1-1, with no clear D. The CDR3 is made up of 13 amino acids. Trimming removed 1 base from V and 3 bases from J, with 6 bases in between. The CDR3 loop reads CASSLGTYTEAFF. CDR3 DNA: TGTGCCAGCAGTTTAGGGACTTACACTGAAGCTTTCTTT.

V is TRBV3-1 and J is TRBJ1-2; no clear D. Trimming pared 1 base from V and 4 bases from J, leaving 4 bases between. Per the germline V gene, CDR1 is LGHDT and CDR2 is YNNKEL (reference sequence). This CDR3 comprises 12 residues. The CDR3 bases are TGTGCCAGCAGCCAAGCCCGCTATGGCTACACCTTC. Translation: CASSQARYGYTF.

There are a few counts of this clonotype. The chain is built from TRBV29-1 and TRBJ2-5; 14 bases match TRBD2. With V trimmed by 5 bases and J by 0 bases, 11 bases remained unmatched. CDR1 is SQVTM, CDR2 ANQGSEA, per germline. CDR3 length: 18 amino acids. CDR3 DNA: TGCAGCGTTTCTAGACTAGCGGGAGGGATCGGGTACCAAGAGACCCAGTACTTC. This codes for CSVSRLAGGIGYQETQYF.

The J gene is TRBJ2-1, the V gene TRBV11-3, with TRBD2 identical over 11 bases. From germline, CDR1 is SGHNT and CDR2 YENEEA. After removal of 7 bases from V and 2 bases from J, the junction contained 7 bases not matched to a gene. The CDR3 covers 16 residues. The CDR3 reads CASNVNSGRAYNEQFF. The DNA for the CDR3 is TGTGCCAGCAACGTCAATAGCGGGAGGGCCTACAATGAGCAGTTCTTC.

The CDR3 sequence is CASSLGGFGNTIYF. CDR3 in DNA: TGTGCCAGCAGCTTGGGAGGATTTGGAAACACCATATATTTT. The V call is TRBV7-3, the J call TRBJ1-3; D uncertain. The ends were cut back, 3 bases at V and 3 bases at J, with 9 bases in the middle. Per the germline V gene, CDR1 is SGHTA and CDR2 is FQGTGA. The length of the CDR3 is 14 residues.

This clonotype was seen more than once but under ten times. The chain employs TRBV9 and TRBJ2-2; perhaps TRBD1 as D (6 bases). Germline-derived CDR1 and CDR2 are SGDLS and YYNGEE. The CDR3 runs to 15 residues. Trimming shortened V by 2 bases and J by 3 bases, and 11 bases separated the two germline ends. In DNA form, the CDR3 reads TGTGCCAGCAGCGTTACAGGGCATGACACCGGGGAGCTGTTTTTT. Residues: CASSVTGHDTGELFF.

The rearrangement links TRBV7-2 to TRBJ1-2; TRBD1 aligns across 8 bases. Unmatched junction bases numbered 13, after V lost 7 bases and J lost 6 bases. The CDR3 is 15 amino acids. Per the germline V gene, CDR1 is SGHTA and CDR2 is FQGNSA. CDR3 region: CASIGQRTGLNGYTF. CDR3 bases: TGTGCCAGCATCGGGCAGCGGACAGGGCTGAATGGCTACACCTTC.

This chain uses TRBV7-9 with TRBJ2-7; 10 nucleotides line up with TRBD1. The V and J ends lost 0 bases and 3 bases, in that order; junction bases with no gene match: 5. Germline values: CDR1 SEHNR, CDR2 FQNEAQ (reference sequence). The CDR3 contains 16 residues. The CDR3 is CASSLAGQGSLYEQYF. For the CDR3, the DNA is TGTGCCAGCAGCTTAGCGGGACAGGGGTCCCTCTACGAGCAGTACTTC.

The chain employs TRBV20-1 and TRBJ2-1; a weak D match, TRBD2 (7 bases). The germline CDR1 and CDR2 sequences are DFQATT and SNEGSKA (reference sequence). The CDR3 loop spans 14 amino acids. Trimming removed 4 bases at V and 4 bases at J, with 14 bases between. CDR3 sequence: CSAIRGRGYNEQFF. As DNA, the CDR3 is TGCAGTGCTATTAGGGGGAGGGGTTACAATGAGCAGTTCTTC.